This passage covers 26 T cell receptor beta chains from one sample sequenced in a study of blood T cells in healthy people across ages. A J-beta primer mix and a sample-barcoded 5' primer were used in a second PCR of about 6 to 12 cycles. TCRdb passed the 5' RACE reads through MiXCR, listing each CDR3 protein once. The sample lists about 810,000 distinct CDR3 sequences; about 34% were seen once. The source material was blood. The receptors were gathered from a young man in good health.

V usage is TRBV7-6 and J usage is TRBJ1-1; D may be TRBD1 (6 bases). Germline V gene data show CDR1 as SGHVS and CDR2 as FNYEAQ. Trimming took off 0 bases at V and 6 bases at J, with 14 bases between the two ends. There are 15 residues in the CDR3. The CDR3 DNA reads as TGTGCCAGCAGCTTAGCTTTACAGGGTAACGCTGAAGCTTTCTTT. The encoded protein is CASSLALQGNAEAFF.

Many counts were recorded for this clonotype. The chain links TRBV12-3 or TRBV12-4 to TRBJ2-1; the match to TRBD2 covers 15 bases. J was trimmed by 2 bases and V by 8 bases; bases with no gene match: 10. The CDR3 is 18 amino acids. The CDR3 is CASGYGGLAGGTYNEQFF. The CDR3 DNA is TGTGCCAGCGGATATGGGGGACTAGCGGGGGGTACCTACAATGAGCAGTTCTTC.

V gene TRBV3-1 combines with J gene TRBJ1-2; 8 bases align to TRBD1. Germline V gene lookup returns CDR1 LGHDT and CDR2 YNNKEL (reference sequence). V gave up 5 bases and J gave up 1 base; unmatched junction bases: 12. CDR3 length: 17 residues. The CDR3 DNA is TGTGCCAGCAGCTCTCGCGGAGGACAGGGCCTTAACTATGGCTACACCTTC. Encoded protein: CASSSRGGQGLNYGYTF.

The V and J genes are TRBV12-3 or TRBV12-4 and TRBJ2-4; D possibly uses TRBD1 or TRBD2 (5 bases each). Matching the DNA end better, TRBJ2-5 makes the J call doubtful. This CDR3 contains 15 residues. CDR3 sequence: CASSRLGTAQETQYF. DNA of the CDR3: TGTGCCAGCAGTAGACTTGGGACGGCGCAAGAGACCCAGTACTTC.

J is TRBJ2-2 and V is TRBV9; maybe TRBD1 (7 bases). CDR1 is SGDLS, CDR2 YYNGEE, per germline. Trimming shortened V by 3 bases and J by 2 bases, and 14 bases separated the two germline ends. The CDR3 is made up of 16 amino acids. In DNA form, the CDR3 reads TGTGCCAGCAGCGGCAGGGGGGAATTAAACACCGGGGAGCTGTTTTTT. It yields the protein CASSGRGELNTGELFF.

The J gene is TRBJ1-4, the V gene TRBV7-2, with D possibly matching TRBD1 (5 bases). Per germline, CDR1 SGHTA and CDR2 FQGNSA. V lost 5 bases, J lost 7 bases, and 14 bases lay in between. The CDR3 loop spans 14 amino acids. The CDR3 reads CASSIGGAGEKLFF. As DNA, the CDR3 is TGTGCCAGCAGCATAGGAGGGGCTGGTGAAAAACTGTTTTTT.

V and J are TRBV20-1 and TRBJ2-5; tentative D call: TRBD1 (5 bases). Trimming took 0 bases from V and 11 from J, leaving 19 bases between them. The CDR3 loop spans 14 amino acids. Germline lookup yields CDR1 DFQATT and CDR2 SNEGSKA (reference sequence). The CDR3 nucleotides are TGCAGTGCTAGAGATACCCAGGGTATCGGTGAGCAGTACTTC. It yields the protein CSARDTQGIGEQYF.

The V call is TRBV10-3, the J call TRBJ2-1; D remains unclear. The germline CDR1 and CDR2 sequences are ENHRY and SYGVKD. The CDR3 has 15 amino acids. V was clipped by 2 bases and J by 15 bases, with 23 bases between them. The CDR3 sequence: CAISEKAGFFCSRFF. DNA of the CDR3: TGTGCCATCAGTGAGAAGGCCGGGTTTTTTTGTTCTCGGTTCTTC.

V usage is TRBV7-2 and J usage is TRBJ2-5, with a tentative D call TRBD2 (7 bases). The CDR3 covers 16 residues. The V and J ends lost 4 bases and 11 bases respectively, with 26 bases between them. Germline CDR1 SGHTA, CDR2 FQGNSA. The CDR3 region has the DNA TGTGCCAGCAGCTCCCCTAGGGGGGGGGTTAGTAATGAGCAGTACTTC. Translating gives CASSSPRGGVSNEQYF.

This clonotype has just one count. V is TRBV2 and J is TRBJ2-1, with a possible D match to TRBD1 (6 bases). The closer fit of TRBJ2-7 to the DNA end suggests the J call may be wrong. The CDR3 is made up of 15 amino acids. In germline, CDR1 is SNHLY, CDR2 FYNNEI. The CDR3 sequence is CASSEGGPPYNEQYF. The CDR3 coding sequence is TGTGCCAGCAGTGAAGGGGGGCCCCCCTACAATGAGCAGTACTTC.

This clonotype was counted at least ten times. The CDR3 is CASSLWTGPFLKETQYF. The DNA for the CDR3 is TGTGCCAGCAGCCTATGGACAGGTCCCTTTCTTAAAGAGACCCAGTACTTC. The genes are TRBV5-6 and TRBJ2-5; 7 nucleotides agree with TRBD1. V lost 4 bases, J lost 3 bases, and 15 bases stayed unmatched. CDR1 is SGHDT and CDR2 is YYEEEE in the germline V gene. The CDR3 sequence is 17 residues long.

Only a few counts were recorded for this clonotype. The V and J genes are TRBV18 and TRBJ1-6; D uncertain. The germline V gene has CDR1 KGHSH and CDR2 LQKENI. V was shortened by 4 bases and J by 8 bases, with 6 bases between the two germline ends. The CDR3 length is 12 residues. The CDR3 is CASSQLDSPLHF. In DNA form, the CDR3 reads TGTGCCAGCTCACAGCTAGATTCACCCCTCCACTTT.

This clonotype showed up just a few times. This chain links TRBV7-2 with TRBJ2-5, with D possibly TRBD2 on 5 matching bases. Germline CDR1 is SGHTA and CDR2 is FQGNSA. The CDR3 is 16 amino acids. Deletions cut 3 bases from V and 11 bases from J, with 25 bases between. This chain's CDR3 is CASSFVGITHNNEQYF. DNA of the CDR3: TGTGCCAGCAGCTTTGTCGGGATAACCCACAACAATGAGCAGTACTTC.

Regarding this clonotype: The germline gene is not matched at one end of the junction; a read error may be the cause. V is TRBV12-3 or TRBV12-4 and J is TRBJ1-3; no clear D gene. This CDR3 region has 12 residues. The CDR3 here is CASTRTGNSIYF. The CDR3 nucleotides read TGTGCCAGCACGCGTACTGGAAACAGCATATATTTT.

This clonotype showed up just a few times. This sequence joins TRBV4-1 and TRBJ1-5; weak D call: TRBD1 (6 bases). Trimming stripped 0 bases from V and 4 bases from J, with 13 bases between. CDR3 size: 16 residues. From germline, CDR1 is MGHRA and CDR2 YSYEKL. The CDR3 region has the DNA TGCGCCAGCAGCCAAGATACAGGGACGGGGAATCAGCCCCAGCATTTT. Its protein product is CASSQDTGTGNQPQHF.

Only a few counts were recorded for this clonotype. The chain couples TRBV6-2 or TRBV6-3 to TRBJ1-1; weak D call: TRBD1 (6 bases). V was clipped by 7 bases and J by 4 bases, with 13 bases between them. This CDR3 contains 13 residues. Looked up from germline, CDR1 is MNHEY and CDR2 is SVGEGT. The CDR3 nucleotides are TGTGCCAGCACCCGAAAGACAGGCACTGAAGCTTTCTTT. It yields the protein CASTRKTGTEAFF.

A few counts support this clonotype. This chain links TRBV20-1 with TRBJ1-5; 9 nucleotides align to TRBD1. The V and J ends lost 3 bases and 0 bases, in that order; junction bases with no gene match: 15. Germline assignment: CDR1 DFQATT and CDR2 SNEGSKA (reference sequence). The CDR3 sequence is 19 residues long. CDR3 nucleotides: TGCAGTGCTAGTACGGGGGAGGGACAGGGTGGAAATAGCAATCAGCCCCAGCATTTT. Its translation is CSASTGEGQGGNSNQPQHF.

The J gene is TRBJ2-3, the V gene TRBV12-3 or TRBV12-4; D tentatively reads TRBD1 or TRBD2 (5 bases each). The CDR3 has 16 residues. V was pared by 7 bases and J by 0 bases, with 17 bases between. CDR3 region: CASTLGVGSSTDTQYF. The CDR3 DNA reads as TGTGCCAGCACCCTGGGGGTGGGTTCTAGCACAGATACGCAGTATTTT.

This clonotype was found a few times. The genes are TRBV20-1 and TRBJ2-5, with D uncertain. The CDR3 has 14 residues. Germline values: CDR1 DFQATT, CDR2 SNEGSKA (reference sequence). V lost 6 bases to trimming and J lost 2 bases, with 16 bases between them. CDR3: CSAPPRRLQETQYF. CDR3 nucleotides: TGCAGTGCCCCCCCTAGGCGGTTACAAGAGACCCAGTACTTC.

The sample holds a few counts of this clonotype. The V call is TRBV20-1, the J call TRBJ1-6; TRBD1 matches 7 bases. The CDR3 runs 15 residues. Trimming at V came to 5 bases and at J to 7 bases, leaving 11 bases not matched to a gene. The germline CDR1 and CDR2 sequences are DFQATT and SNEGSKA (reference sequence). This CDR3 is CSAVQGNSQNSPLHF. The CDR3 DNA reads TGCAGTGCTGTACAGGGGAATTCTCAGAATTCACCCCTCCACTTT.

This clonotype was detected a few times. CDR3 protein: CASRTAAYGEQFF. CDR3 in DNA: TGTGCCAGCAGGACAGCTGCCTATGGTGAGCAGTTCTTC. J is TRBJ2-1 and V is TRBV2, with D possibly matching TRBD1 (5 bases). Trimming took off 6 bases at V and 9 bases at J, with 15 bases between the two ends. The germline CDR1 and CDR2 sequences are SNHLY and FYNNEI. The CDR3 loop spans 13 amino acids.

This clonotype has only a few counts. The gene calls are TRBV20-1 and TRBJ2-1, with 11 bases identical to TRBD1. The CDR3 is 15 residues long. Germline V lookup: CDR1 DFQATT, CDR2 SNEGSKA (reference sequence). V gave up 0 bases and J gave up 8 bases; unmatched junction bases: 6. CDR3: CSARDSGQGAYEQFF. The CDR3 DNA follows: TGCAGTGCTAGAGATTCAGGACAGGGGGCCTATGAGCAGTTCTTC.

This clonotype was counted between two and nine times. The chain combines TRBV6-2 or TRBV6-3 with TRBJ1-2; possible D gene TRBD1, 5 bases. This CDR3 is 15 amino acids long. V gave up 4 bases and J gave up 3 bases, with 15 bases separating them. Looked up from germline, CDR1 is MNHEY and CDR2 is SVGEGT. In nucleotides, the CDR3 is TGTGCCAGCAGTTCGTTGTCGAGGGGCCACTATGGCTACACCTTC. It codes for CASSSLSRGHYGYTF.

The chain employs TRBV5-8 and TRBJ2-4; 8 nucleotides line up with TRBD2. Germline values: CDR1 SGHTS, CDR2 YDEGEE. V lost 4 bases, J lost 2 bases, and 11 bases stayed unmatched. This CDR3 has 17 residues. The CDR3 DNA reads as TGTGCCAGCAGCCCGGGGGGGAATGGGCTTCCCAAAAACATTCAGTACTTC. It codes for CASSPGGNGLPKNIQYF.

As to this clonotype: A much larger clone lies a single base off, so this may be a read error. V and J are TRBV9 and TRBJ1-2; possibly TRBD1 for D (5 bases). The CDR3 contains 14 residues. Per the germline V gene, CDR1 is SGDLS and CDR2 is YYNGEE. The CDR3 DNA is TGTGCCGGCAGATCAGGGTCGTTTTCCTATGGCTACACCTTC. Its translation is CAGRSGSFSYGYTF.

The chain uses TRBV4-1 and TRBJ2-2; the match to TRBD2 covers 9 bases. CDR3 length: 17 amino acids. Germline V gene sequence: CDR1 MGHRA, CDR2 YSYEKL. The V and J ends lost 1 base and 0 bases, in that order; junction bases with no gene match: 3. The CDR3 sequence: CASSQALAGSNTGELFF. The CDR3 DNA is TGCGCCAGCAGCCAAGCCCTAGCGGGATCGAACACCGGGGAGCTGTTTTTT.